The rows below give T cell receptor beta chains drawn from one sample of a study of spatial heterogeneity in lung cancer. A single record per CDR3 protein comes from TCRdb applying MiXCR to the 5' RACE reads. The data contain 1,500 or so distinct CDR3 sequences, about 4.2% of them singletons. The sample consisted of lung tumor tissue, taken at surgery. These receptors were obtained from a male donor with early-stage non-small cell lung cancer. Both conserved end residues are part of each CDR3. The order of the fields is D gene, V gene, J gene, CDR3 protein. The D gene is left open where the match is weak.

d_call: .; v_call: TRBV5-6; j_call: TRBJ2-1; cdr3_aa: CASSGGSFYNEQFF
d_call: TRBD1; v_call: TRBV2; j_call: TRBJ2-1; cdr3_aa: CASSEVGQGGCRF
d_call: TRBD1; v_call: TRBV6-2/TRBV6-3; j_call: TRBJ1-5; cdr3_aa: CASSFDRGVNQPQHF
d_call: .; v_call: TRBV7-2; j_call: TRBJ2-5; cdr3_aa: CASSFGLQETQYF
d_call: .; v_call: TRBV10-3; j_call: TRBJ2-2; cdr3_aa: CAISESGGANTGELFF
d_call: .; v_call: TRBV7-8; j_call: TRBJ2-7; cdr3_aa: CASSLGQAEQYF
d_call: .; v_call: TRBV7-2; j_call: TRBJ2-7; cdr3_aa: CASSLDGDYEQYF
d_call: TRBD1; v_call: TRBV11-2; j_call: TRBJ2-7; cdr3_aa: CASRQGLYEQYF
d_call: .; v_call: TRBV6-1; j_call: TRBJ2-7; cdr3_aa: CASSELTGGEYEQYF
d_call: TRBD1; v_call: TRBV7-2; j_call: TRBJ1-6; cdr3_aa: CASSLYGTGVNSPLHF
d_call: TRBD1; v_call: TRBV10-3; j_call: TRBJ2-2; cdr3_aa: CAIRTGTGGDTGELFF
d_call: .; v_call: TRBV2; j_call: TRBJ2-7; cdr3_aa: CASSEVRMQYF
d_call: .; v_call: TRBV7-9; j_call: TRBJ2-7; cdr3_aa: CASSPARGNHYEQYF
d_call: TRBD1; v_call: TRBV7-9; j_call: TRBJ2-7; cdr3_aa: CASLESTGMVYEQYF
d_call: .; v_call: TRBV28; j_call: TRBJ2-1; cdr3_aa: CASISGSSYNEQFF
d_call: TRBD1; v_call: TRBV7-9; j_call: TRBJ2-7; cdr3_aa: CASSPGQEKPYEQYF
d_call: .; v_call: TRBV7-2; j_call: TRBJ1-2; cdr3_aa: CASSLIAPLHYGYTF
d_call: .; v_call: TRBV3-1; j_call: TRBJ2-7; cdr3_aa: CASSQVGYEQYF
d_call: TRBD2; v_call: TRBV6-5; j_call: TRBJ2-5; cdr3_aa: CASSYSASGGAETQYF
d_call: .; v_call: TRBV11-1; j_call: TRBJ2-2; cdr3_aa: CASRTNQDTGELFF
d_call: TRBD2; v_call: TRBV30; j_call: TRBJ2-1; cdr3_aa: CATKRGGVANEQFF
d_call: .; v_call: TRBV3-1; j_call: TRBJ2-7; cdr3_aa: CASTLGGEQYF
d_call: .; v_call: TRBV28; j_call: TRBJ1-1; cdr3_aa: CASSQASVAEAFF
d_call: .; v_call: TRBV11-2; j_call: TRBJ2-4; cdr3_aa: CASSLGATREGDIQYF
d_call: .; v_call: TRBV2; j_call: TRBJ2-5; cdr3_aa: CASSERTDEETQYF
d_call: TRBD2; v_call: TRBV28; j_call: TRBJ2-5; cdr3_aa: CASSFHGTSGNQETQYF
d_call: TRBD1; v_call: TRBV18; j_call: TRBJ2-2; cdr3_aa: CASSRAGTGTNTGELFF
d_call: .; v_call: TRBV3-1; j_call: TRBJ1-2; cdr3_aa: CASSRKGEDYGYTF
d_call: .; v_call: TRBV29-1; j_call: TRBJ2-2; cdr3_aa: CSVGDMEGRRTGELFF
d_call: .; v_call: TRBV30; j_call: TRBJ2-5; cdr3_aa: CAWSVWTLDTETQYF